This T cell receptor beta chain was identified during a study of T cells expressing NK-cell markers. Germline CDR1 is SGHTA and CDR2 is FQGNSA. CDR3 length: 17 residues. In generating TCR beta cDNA, 5'RACE template switching with UMIs was used. TCRdb re-called the 5' RACE reads and catalogs CDR3 proteins one per entry, DNA excluded. In all, the sample yields about 300,000 distinct CDR3 sequences. The TCR was taken from a woman between 18 and 75 years old in good health. The rearrangement links TRBV7-2 to TRBJ1-1. The sequenced sample consisted of blood T cells: a sorted CD56 or NKG2C T cell subset, CD4+ or CD8+ T cells, or bulk PBMC T cells (not recorded which). CDR3 region: CASSLVSQGLRRTEAFF.